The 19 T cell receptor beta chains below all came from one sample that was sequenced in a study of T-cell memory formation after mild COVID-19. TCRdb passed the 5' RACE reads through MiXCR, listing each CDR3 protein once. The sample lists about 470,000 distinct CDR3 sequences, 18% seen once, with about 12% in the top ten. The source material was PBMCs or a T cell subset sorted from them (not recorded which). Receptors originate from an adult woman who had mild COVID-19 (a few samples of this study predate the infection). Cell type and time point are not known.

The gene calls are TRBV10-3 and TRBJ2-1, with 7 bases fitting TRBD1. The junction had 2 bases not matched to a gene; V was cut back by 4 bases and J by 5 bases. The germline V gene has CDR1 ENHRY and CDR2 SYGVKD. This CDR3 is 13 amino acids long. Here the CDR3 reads CAISVGTDNEQFF. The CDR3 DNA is TGTGCCATCAGTGTCGGGACAGACAATGAGCAGTTCTTC.

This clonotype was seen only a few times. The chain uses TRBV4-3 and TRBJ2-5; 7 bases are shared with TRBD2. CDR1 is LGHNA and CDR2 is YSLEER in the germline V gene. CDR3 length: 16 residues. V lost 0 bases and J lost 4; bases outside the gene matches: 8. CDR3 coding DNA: TGCGCCAGCAGCCAAGATCCAGCGGGACTGCCAGAGACCCAGTACTTC. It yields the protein CASSQDPAGLPETQYF.

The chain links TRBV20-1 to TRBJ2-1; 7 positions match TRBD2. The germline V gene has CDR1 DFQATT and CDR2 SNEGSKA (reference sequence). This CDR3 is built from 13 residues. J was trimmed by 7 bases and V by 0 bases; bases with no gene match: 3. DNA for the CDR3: TGCAGTGCTAGAGAGAAGCGGGGTAATGAGCAGTTCTTC. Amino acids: CSAREKRGNEQFF.

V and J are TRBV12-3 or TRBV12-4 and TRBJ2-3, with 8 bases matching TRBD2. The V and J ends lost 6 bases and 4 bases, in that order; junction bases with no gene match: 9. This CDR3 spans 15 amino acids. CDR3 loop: CASSASGGPPDTQYF. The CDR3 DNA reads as TGTGCCAGCAGCGCGTCGGGGGGGCCCCCAGATACGCAGTATTTT.

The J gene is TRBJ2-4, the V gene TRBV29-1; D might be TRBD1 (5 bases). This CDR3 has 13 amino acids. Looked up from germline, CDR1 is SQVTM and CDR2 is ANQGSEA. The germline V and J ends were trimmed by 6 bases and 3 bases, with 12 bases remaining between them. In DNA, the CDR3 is TGCAGCGTGGAAAGGGGCAACAAAAACATTCAGTACTTC. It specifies CSVERGNKNIQYF.

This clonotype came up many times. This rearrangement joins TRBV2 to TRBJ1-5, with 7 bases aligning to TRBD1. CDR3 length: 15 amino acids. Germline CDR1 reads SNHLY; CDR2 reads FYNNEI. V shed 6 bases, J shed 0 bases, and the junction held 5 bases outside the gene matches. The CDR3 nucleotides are TGTGCCAGCAGGGGACAGACCTATAGCAATCAGCCCCAGCATTTT. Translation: CASRGQTYSNQPQHF. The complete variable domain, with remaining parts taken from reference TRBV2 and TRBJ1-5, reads EPEVTQTPSHQVTQMGQEVILRCVPISNHLYFYWYRQILGQKVEFLVSFYNNEISEKSEIFDDQFSVERPDGSNFTLKIRSTKLEDSAMYFCASRGQTYSNQPQHFGDGTRLSIL.

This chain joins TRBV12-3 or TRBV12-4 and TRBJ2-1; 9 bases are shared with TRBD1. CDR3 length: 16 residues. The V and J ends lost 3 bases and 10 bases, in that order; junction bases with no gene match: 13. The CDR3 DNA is TGTGCCAGCAGTTTTGGCGGGACAGGGCCTAGGGGGGAGCAGTTCTTC. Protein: CASSFGGTGPRGEQFF.

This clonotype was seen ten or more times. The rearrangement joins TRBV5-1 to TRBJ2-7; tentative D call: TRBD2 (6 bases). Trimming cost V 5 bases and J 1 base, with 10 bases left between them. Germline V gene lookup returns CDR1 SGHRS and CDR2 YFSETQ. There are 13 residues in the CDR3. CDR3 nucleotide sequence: TGCGCCAGCAGAGGGGACTCATCCTACGAGCAGTACTTC. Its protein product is CASRGDSSYEQYF.

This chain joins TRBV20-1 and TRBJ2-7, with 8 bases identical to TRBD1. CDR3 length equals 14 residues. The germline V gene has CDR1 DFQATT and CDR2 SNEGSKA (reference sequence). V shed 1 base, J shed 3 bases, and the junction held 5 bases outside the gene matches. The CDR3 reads CSARGDRLVYEQYF. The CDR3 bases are TGCAGTGCTAGAGGGGACAGGTTGGTCTACGAGCAGTACTTC.

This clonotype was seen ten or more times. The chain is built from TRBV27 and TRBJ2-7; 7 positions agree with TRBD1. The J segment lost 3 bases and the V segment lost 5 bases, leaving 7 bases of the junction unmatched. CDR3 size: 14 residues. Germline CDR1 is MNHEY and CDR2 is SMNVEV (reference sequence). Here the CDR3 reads CASSPRDRLYEQYF. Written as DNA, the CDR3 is TGTGCCAGCAGTCCAAGGGACAGACTCTACGAGCAGTACTTC.

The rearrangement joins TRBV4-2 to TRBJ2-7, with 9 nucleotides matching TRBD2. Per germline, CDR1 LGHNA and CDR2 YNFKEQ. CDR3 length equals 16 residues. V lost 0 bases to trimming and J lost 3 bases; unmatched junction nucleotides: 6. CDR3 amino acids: CASSQEGLAGNYEQYF. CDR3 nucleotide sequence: TGTGCCAGCAGCCAAGAGGGCCTAGCGGGGAACTACGAGCAGTACTTC.

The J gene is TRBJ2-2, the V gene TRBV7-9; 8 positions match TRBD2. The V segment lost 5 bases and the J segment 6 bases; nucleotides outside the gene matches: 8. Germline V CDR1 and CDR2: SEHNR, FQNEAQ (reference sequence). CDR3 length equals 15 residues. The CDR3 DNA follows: TGTGCCAGCAGCCCGGGGGGGCTAGCGGCCGGGGAGCTGTTTTTT. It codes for CASSPGGLAAGELFF.

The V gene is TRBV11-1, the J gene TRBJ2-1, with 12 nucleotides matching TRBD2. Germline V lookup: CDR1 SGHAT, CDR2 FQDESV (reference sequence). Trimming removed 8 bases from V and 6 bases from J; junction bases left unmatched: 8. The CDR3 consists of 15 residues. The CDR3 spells CASSRSSGGGNEQFF. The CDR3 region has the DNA TGTGCCAGCTCCCGATCTAGCGGGGGGGGCAATGAGCAGTTCTTC.

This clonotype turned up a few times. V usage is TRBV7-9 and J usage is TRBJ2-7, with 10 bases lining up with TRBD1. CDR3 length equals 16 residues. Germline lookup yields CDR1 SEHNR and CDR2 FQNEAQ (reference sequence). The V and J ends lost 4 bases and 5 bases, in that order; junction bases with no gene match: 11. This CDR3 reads CASSSPLRQGADEQYF. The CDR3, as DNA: TGTGCCAGCAGCTCCCCACTCAGACAGGGGGCGGACGAGCAGTACTTC. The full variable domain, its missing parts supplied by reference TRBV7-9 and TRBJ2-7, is DTGVSQNPRHKITKRGQNVTFRCDPISEHNRLYWYRQTLGQGPEFLTYFQNEAQLEKSRLLSDRFSAERPKGSFSTLEIQRTEQGDSAMYLCASSSPLRQGADEQYFGPGTRLTVT.

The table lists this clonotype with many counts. CDR3 region: CASSLSDRVETQYF. CDR3 in DNA: TGTGCCAGCAGTCTGAGCGACAGGGTAGAGACCCAGTACTTC. The V and J genes are TRBV12-3 or TRBV12-4 and TRBJ2-5; 7 positions agree with TRBD1. This CDR3 contains 14 residues. The trim removed 5 bases at V and 4 bases at J, leaving 7 bases unmatched.

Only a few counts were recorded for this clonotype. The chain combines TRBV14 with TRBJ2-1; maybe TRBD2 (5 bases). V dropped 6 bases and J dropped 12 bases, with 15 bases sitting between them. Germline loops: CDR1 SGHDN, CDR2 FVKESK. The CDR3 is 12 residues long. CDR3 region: CASSRGKALQFF. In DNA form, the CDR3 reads TGTGCCAGCAGTCGGGGTAAGGCGTTGCAGTTCTTC.

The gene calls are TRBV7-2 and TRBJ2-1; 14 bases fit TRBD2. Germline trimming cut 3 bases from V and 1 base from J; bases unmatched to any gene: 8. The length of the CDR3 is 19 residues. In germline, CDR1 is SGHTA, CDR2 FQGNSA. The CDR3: CASSFRLAGGGWSYNEQFF. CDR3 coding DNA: TGTGCCAGCAGCTTCCGACTAGCGGGAGGGGGTTGGTCCTACAATGAGCAGTTCTTC. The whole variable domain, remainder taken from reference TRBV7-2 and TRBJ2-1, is GAGVSQSPSNKVTEKGKDVELRCDPISGHTALYWYRQSLGQGLEFLIYFQGNSAPDKSGLPSDRFSAERTGGSVSTLTIQRTQQEDSAVYLCASSFRLAGGGWSYNEQFFGPGTRLTVL.

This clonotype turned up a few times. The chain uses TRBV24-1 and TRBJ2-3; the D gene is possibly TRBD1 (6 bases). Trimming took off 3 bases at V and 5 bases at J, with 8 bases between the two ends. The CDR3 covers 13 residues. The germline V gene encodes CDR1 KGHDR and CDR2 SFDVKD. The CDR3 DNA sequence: TGTGCCACCAGTGATCTCAGGGGAGATACGCAGTATTTT. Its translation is CATSDLRGDTQYF.

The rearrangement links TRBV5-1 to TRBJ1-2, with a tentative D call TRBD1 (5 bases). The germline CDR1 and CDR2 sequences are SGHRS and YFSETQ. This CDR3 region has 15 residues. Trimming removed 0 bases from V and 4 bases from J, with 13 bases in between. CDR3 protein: CASSLGRGDLYGYTF. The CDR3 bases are TGCGCCAGCAGCTTGGGAAGGGGAGACCTCTATGGCTACACCTTC.